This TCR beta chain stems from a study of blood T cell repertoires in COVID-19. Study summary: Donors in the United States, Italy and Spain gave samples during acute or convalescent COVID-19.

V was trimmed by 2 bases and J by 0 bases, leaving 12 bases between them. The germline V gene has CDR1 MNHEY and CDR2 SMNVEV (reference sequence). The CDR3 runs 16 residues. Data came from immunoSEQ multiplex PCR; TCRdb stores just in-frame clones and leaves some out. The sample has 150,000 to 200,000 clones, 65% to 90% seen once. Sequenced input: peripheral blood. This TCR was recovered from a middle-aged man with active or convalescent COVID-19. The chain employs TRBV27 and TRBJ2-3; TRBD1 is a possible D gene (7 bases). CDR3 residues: CASSLRGTVSTDTQYF. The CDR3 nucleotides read TGTGCCAGCAGTTTACGGGGGACAGTCAGCACAGATACGCAGTATTTT.